This passage covers 21 T cell receptor beta chains from one sample sequenced in a study of somatic mutations in cytotoxic T cells in rheumatoid arthritis. Assay: immunoSEQ multiplex PCR; the TCRdb copy retains only in-frame clones and omits some. The sample shows under 20,000 clones, around 80% of them seen only once. The sequenced sample consisted of CD8+ T cells sorted from blood. The receptors were gathered from an adult with rheumatoid arthritis.

This chain links TRBV4-2 with TRBJ1-1; no clear D gene. The CDR3 has 15 residues. V was shortened by 2 bases and J by 6 bases, with 16 bases between the two germline ends. Germline CDR1 is LGHNA and CDR2 is YNFKEQ. CDR3 region: CASSQQRHASPEAFF. Written as DNA, the CDR3 is TGTGCCAGCAGCCAACAACGGCACGCTTCCCCTGAAGCTTTCTTT.

This rearrangement joins TRBV4-1 to TRBJ2-7; TRBD1 matches 10 bases. The trim removed 4 bases at V and 1 base at J, leaving 4 bases unmatched. Germline CDR1 reads MGHRA; CDR2 reads YSYEKL. The CDR3 is 15 residues long. CDR3: CASSLGTGESYEQYF. In nucleotides, the CDR3 is TGCGCCAGCAGCCTCGGGACAGGGGAATCCTACGAGCAGTACTTC.

There are a few counts of this clone. The chain has TRBV5-1 and TRBJ1-6, with D tentatively TRBD1 (5 bases). Trimming pared 4 bases from V and 10 bases from J, leaving 24 bases between. The CDR3 is 17 residues long. Germline V gene lookup returns CDR1 SGHRS and CDR2 YFSETQ. CDR3 bases: TGCGCCAGCAGCCCCCGAAGTAGGGGAGTGTGGGGATCACCCCTCCACTTT. Its protein product is CASSPRSRGVWGSPLHF.

The chain has TRBV5-4 and TRBJ1-2; D is undetermined. CDR3 size: 15 residues. Trimming removed 0 bases from V and 0 bases from J, with 9 bases in between. From germline, CDR1 is SGHNT and CDR2 YYREEE (reference sequence). Here the CDR3 DNA reads TGTGCCAGCAGCTTGGAATTTACAGCTAACTATGGCTACACCTTC. Translation: CASSLEFTANYGYTF. The full variable domain, with the rest looked up from reference TRBV5-4 and TRBJ1-2, is ETGVTQSPTHLIKTRGQQVTLRCSSQSGHNTVSWYQQALGQGPQFIFQYYREEENGRGNFPPRFSGLQFPNYSSELNVNALELDDSALYLCASSLEFTANYGYTFGSGTRLTVV.

The chain is built from TRBV19 and TRBJ1-5; D is uncertain. V lost 4 bases and J lost 6, with 16 bases in between. CDR1 is LNHDA and CDR2 is SQIVND in the germline V gene (reference sequence). The CDR3 extends over 15 amino acids. The CDR3 loop is CASSSGNGILQPQHF. The DNA of the CDR3 is TGTGCCAGTAGTAGCGGTAATGGGATTCTTCAGCCCCAGCATTTT.

The chain links TRBV4-1 to TRBJ2-7; 8 nucleotides agree with TRBD1. CDR3 length: 14 residues. V was pared by 5 bases and J by 3 bases, with 6 bases of the junction left unmatched. CDR1 and CDR2 from the germline V gene are MGHRA and YSYEKL. The chain's CDR3 is CASSFGQGGYEQYF. DNA of the CDR3: TGCGCCAGCAGCTTCGGACAGGGTGGCTACGAGCAGTACTTC.

The chain has TRBV2 and TRBJ2-3, with TRBD2 as a possible D gene (7 bases). The CDR3 is made up of 15 amino acids. Trimming stripped 2 bases from V and 4 bases from J, with 13 bases between. Germline V gene sequence: CDR1 SNHLY, CDR2 FYNNEI. The chain's CDR3 is CASSERGAGADTQYF. The CDR3 DNA sequence: TGTGCCAGCAGTGAAAGGGGGGCGGGGGCAGATACGCAGTATTTT.

In this sample, this clone turned up a few times. This chain connects TRBV7-9 to TRBJ2-7; D may match TRBD1 or TRBD2 (5 bases each). This CDR3 region has 13 residues. V was pared by 8 bases and J by 6 bases, with 17 bases between. Germline lookup yields CDR1 SEHNR and CDR2 FQNEAQ (reference sequence). The CDR3 region is CASWGTQPGEQYF. CDR3 DNA sequence: TGTGCCAGCTGGGGGACCCAACCTGGCGAGCAGTACTTC.

The chain links TRBV6-1 to TRBJ1-4; perhaps TRBD1 as D (5 bases). This CDR3 is built from 15 residues. Trimming cost V 6 bases and J 7 bases, with 18 bases left between them. Germline CDR1 and CDR2: MNHNS and SASEGT. CDR3 nucleotides: TGTGCCAGCAGATTATCGCCTGGGGGTATTGAAAAACTGTTTTTT. It translates to CASRLSPGGIEKLFF.

The V call is TRBV4-1, the J call TRBJ1-1, with 7 bases aligning to TRBD1. Trimming took 4 bases from V and 5 from J; bases not matched to a gene: 13. The V gene's germline CDR1 is MGHRA and CDR2 YSYEKL. CDR3 size: 16 residues. CDR3 bases: TGCGCCAGCAGCCTAAAGGGCGACAGGGTTCTTACTGAAGCTTTCTTT. Encoded protein: CASSLKGDRVLTEAFF.

J is TRBJ1-5 and V is TRBV30, with a possible D match to TRBD1 (6 bases). The germline CDR1 and CDR2 sequences are GTSNPN and SVGIG (reference sequence). CDR3 length: 13 residues. V was trimmed by 1 base and J by 6 bases, leaving 10 bases between them. The CDR3 is CAWSDIRGQPQHF. Written as DNA, the CDR3 is TGTGCCTGGAGTGACATCAGGGGTCAGCCCCAGCATTTT.

The rearrangement uses TRBV18 and TRBJ2-5; 10 positions agree with TRBD2. Germline V gene data show CDR1 as KGHSH and CDR2 as LQKENI. V was pared by 0 bases and J by 5 bases, with 9 bases of the junction left unmatched. This CDR3 region has 17 residues. CDR3 amino acids: CASSPPSGGAGGETQYF. CDR3 bases: TGTGCCAGCTCACCACCGAGCGGGGGGGCCGGAGGGGAGACCCAGTACTTC.

V usage is TRBV6-5 and J usage is TRBJ2-3; D is ambiguous. From germline, CDR1 is MNHEY and CDR2 SVGAGI. CDR3 length: 12 amino acids. V lost 3 bases, J lost 7 bases, and 8 bases lay in between. CDR3 sequence (DNA): TGTGCCAGCAGTTATAGGTCACATACGCAGTATTTT. Protein: CASSYRSHTQYF.

The chain has TRBV5-5 and TRBJ2-5; perhaps TRBD1 as D (5 bases). Germline V gene data show CDR1 as SGHKS and CDR2 as YYEKEE (reference sequence). The V gene lost 2 bases and the J gene lost 5 bases, with 16 bases spanning the gap. The CDR3 consists of 15 residues. CDR3 in DNA: TGTGCCAGCAGCTTTAGTCCAGGGTTGGGGGAGACCCAGTACTTC. Amino acid sequence: CASSFSPGLGETQYF.

This clone was observed once. J is TRBJ2-1 and V is TRBV7-9; D is ambiguous. The CDR3 length is 12 residues. Between the trimmed V and J ends, which lost 2 bases and 8 bases, there was a span of 7 bases. Germline CDR1 is SEHNR and CDR2 is FQNEAQ (reference sequence). CDR3 bases: TGTGCCAGCAGCTTACGGAGCGATGAGCAGTTCTTC. This translates into CASSLRSDEQFF.

J is TRBJ1-6 and V is TRBV5-6; D uncertain. The CDR3 has 14 residues. V shed 1 base and J shed 8 bases, with 10 bases lying between them. Germline V gene sequence: CDR1 SGHDT, CDR2 YYEEEE. DNA of the CDR3: TGTGCCAGCAGCTTGAAGGCCGGCCATTCACCCCTCCACTTT. Protein: CASSLKAGHSPLHF.

The genes are TRBV18 and TRBJ2-2; no clear D. V dropped 6 bases and J dropped 1 base, with 6 bases sitting between them. The CDR3 is 13 amino acids. In germline, CDR1 is KGHSH, CDR2 LQKENI. The CDR3 reads CASSPQNTGELFF. The DNA for the CDR3 is TGTGCCAGCTCCCCCCAGAACACCGGGGAGCTGTTTTTT.

The chain employs TRBV13 and TRBJ1-5; D is uncertain. The germline V and J ends were trimmed by 4 bases and 0 bases, with 7 bases remaining between them. The CDR3 sequence is 14 residues long. Germline V gene data show CDR1 as PRHDT and CDR2 as FYEKMQ (reference sequence). CDR3 sequence: CASSSSHSNQPQHF. The CDR3 bases are TGTGCCAGCAGCTCCTCCCATAGCAATCAGCCCCAGCATTTT.

This chain connects TRBV6-4 to TRBJ1-4; TRBD1 is a possible D gene (5 bases). This CDR3 comprises 12 residues. The V end was cut by 2 bases, the J end by 10 bases, with 8 bases between. Germline V lookup: CDR1 MRHNA, CDR2 SNTAGT. The CDR3 protein is CASSDPGLKLFF. In nucleotides, the CDR3 is TGTGCCAGCAGTGACCCGGGACTAAAACTGTTTTTT.

This sequence joins TRBV9 and TRBJ2-5; D perhaps matches TRBD1 (6 bases). With the DNA end fitting TRBJ2-7 better, the J assignment may be wrong. CDR1 and CDR2 from the germline V gene are SGDLS and YYNGEE. CDR3 length equals 14 residues. The CDR3 is CASSVGDIAYEQYF. The CDR3, as DNA: TGTGCCAGCAGCGTAGGGGACATCGCCTACGAGCAGTACTTC.

V and J are TRBV12-5 and TRBJ1-2; no clear D gene. The CDR3 has 13 amino acids. V lost 10 bases and J 1 base, leaving 13 bases between the germline ends. The germline CDR1 and CDR2 sequences are LGHNT and FRNRAP. The CDR3 is CATGMGINYGYTF. In nucleotides, the CDR3 is TGTGCTACCGGAATGGGGATTAACTATGGCTACACCTTC.